Sequencing of this TCR beta chain was carried out in a study of early T cells in non-severe SARS-CoV-2 infection. Study details: Sequencing used unsorted whole-blood bulk RNA, so chains lack pairing. Study-wide results and caveats: The VDJdb matching leaned toward anti-spike CD8 responses and overlooked private and CD4 specificities.

Germline CDR1 LGHNA, CDR2 YNFKEQ. There are 17 residues in the CDR3. The library protocol tagged individual cDNA molecules with unique molecular identifiers. MiXCR, run by TCRdb on the 5' RACE reads, gives a single entry per CDR3 protein. The sample lists more than 80,000 distinct CDR3 sequences; around 15% were seen once. This clonotype turned up a few times. Its antigen remains unknown. Germline and junction disagree at one end, which may indicate a read error. The source of this sequence is an adult who was a healthcare worker with PCR-confirmed SARS-CoV-2 infection or an uninfected control (not recorded which). The V call is TRBV4-2, the J call TRBJ2-5; TRBD2 matches 7 bases. The material sequenced was whole blood. The CDR3 here is CASSQASGGPRGETRYF. The CDR3 DNA reads TGTGCCAGCAGCCAGGCTTCAGGCGGGCCCCGGGGGGAGACCCGGTACTTC.